This TCR beta chain was captured in a study of cytomegalovirus exposure and HLA in healthy donors. Findings and caveats of the study: Researchers reported that a few CMV-associated chains were confirmed in vitro as CMV antigen-specific. Most TCR sequences showed up rarely, but some public TCRs showed up in many donors.

Generated by immunoSEQ multiplex PCR, the TCRdb table keeps only in-frame clones and is missing some. This table has under 150,000 clones, 86% appearing once. These donors were members of the roughly 110-subject validation cohort, a group separate from the approximately 670-subject first cohort. Comments on this clone: Its target is unknown.

The CDR3 sequence is 15 residues long. The junction had 9 bases not matched to a gene; V was cut back by 1 base and J by 9 bases. The germline V gene has CDR1 MGHRA and CDR2 YSYEKL. The source is a man aged 18 to 30 in good health and CMV-seronegative. The chain joins TRBV4-1 to TRBJ2-1; TRBD1 aligns across 7 bases. The source material was PBMCs. The CDR3 sequence is CASSQGQGNRGEQFF. As DNA, the CDR3 is TGCGCCAGCAGCCAAGGACAGGGAAATCGTGGTGAGCAGTTCTTC.